These T cell receptor beta chains were read from a single sample in a study of blood T cell repertoires in COVID-19. Assay used: immunoSEQ multiplex PCR; TCRdb lists only in-frame clones, some missing. This repertoire shows some 200,000 clones, under 90% found once; its top ten account for around 15%. Sample: peripheral blood. Every receptor here comes from a young man with active or convalescent COVID-19. Each CDR3 is given with its conserved first and last residue. D genes are given only for firm matches. Clone size is stated in some rows and not others, as once, few, many or a class when expanded.

V gene: TRBV27
clone size: NA
CDR3 length: 13
J gene: TRBJ2-7
D gene: NA
CDR3 protein: CASSLQGTYEQYF
CDR3 DNA: TGTGCCAGCAGTTTACAGGGAACCTACGAGCAGTACTTC

V gene: TRBV10-3
clone size: NA
CDR3 length: 15
J gene: TRBJ1-5
D gene: NA
CDR3 protein: CAISELAGSNQPQHF
CDR3 DNA: TGTGCCATCAGTGAGCTAGCGGGGTCGAATCAGCCCCAGCATTTT

V gene: TRBV19
clone size: NA
CDR3 length: 13
J gene: TRBJ1-5
D gene: NA
CDR3 protein: CASSSPGDQPQHF
CDR3 DNA: TGTGCCAGTAGTTCCCCAGGGGACCAGCCCCAGCATTTT

V gene: TRBV7-2
clone size: NA
CDR3 length: 15
J gene: TRBJ1-6
D gene: TRBD1
CDR3 protein: CASSLFQGVDSPLHF
CDR3 DNA: TGTGCCAGCAGCTTATTTCAGGGGGTGGATTCACCCCTCCACTTT

V gene: TRBV9
clone size: NA
CDR3 length: 16
J gene: TRBJ2-7
D gene: TRBD2
CDR3 protein: CASSSASGRVGYEQYF
CDR3 DNA: TGTGCCAGCAGCTCAGCTAGCGGGAGAGTCGGTTACGAGCAGTACTTC

V gene: TRBV7-9
clone size: NA
CDR3 length: 17
J gene: TRBJ2-7
D gene: TRBD1
CDR3 protein: CASSSHALDRGLYEQYF
CDR3 DNA: TGTGCCAGCAGCTCTCACGCTCTTGACAGGGGACTCTACGAGCAGTACTTC

V gene: TRBV9
clone size: NA
CDR3 length: 12
J gene: TRBJ1-5
D gene: NA
CDR3 protein: CASRREGQPQHF
CDR3 DNA: TGTGCCAGCAGGCGGGAGGGTCAGCCCCAGCATTTT

V gene: TRBV7-2
clone size: NA
CDR3 length: 21
J gene: TRBJ2-7
D gene: TRBD2
CDR3 protein: CASSLAPSGLAVTVGGYEQYF
CDR3 DNA: TGTGCCAGCAGCTTAGCGCCATCGGGACTAGCGGTAACTGTGGGGGGCTACGAGCAGTACTTC

V gene: TRBV6-5
clone size: NA
CDR3 length: 15
J gene: TRBJ1-5
D gene: TRBD1
CDR3 protein: CASTLPTGGDQPQHF
CDR3 DNA: TGTGCCAGCACCCTCCCGACAGGGGGGGATCAGCCCCAGCATTTT

V gene: TRBV19
clone size: NA
CDR3 length: 16
J gene: TRBJ1-2
D gene: NA
CDR3 protein: CASSISLTAGLYGYTF
CDR3 DNA: TGTGCCAGTAGTATTAGTTTGACGGCAGGCCTCTATGGCTACACCTTC

V gene: TRBV10-1
clone size: NA
CDR3 length: 13
J gene: TRBJ1-1
D gene: NA
CDR3 protein: CASSSTGNTEAFF
CDR3 DNA: TGCGCCAGCAGTTCAACGGGGAACACTGAAGCTTTCTTT

V gene: TRBV10-1
clone size: few
CDR3 length: 15
J gene: TRBJ1-2
D gene: TRBD1
CDR3 protein: CASSGDRGRSDGYTF
CDR3 DNA: TGCGCCAGCAGTGGCGACAGGGGGCGCTCCGATGGCTACACCTTC

V gene: TRBV7-2
clone size: few
CDR3 length: 16
J gene: TRBJ2-5
D gene: TRBD2
CDR3 protein: CASSFRSGGAAETQYF
CDR3 DNA: TGTGCCAGCAGCTTCCGTAGCGGGGGGGCCGCCGAGACCCAGTACTTC

V gene: TRBV15
clone size: NA
CDR3 length: 13
J gene: TRBJ1-2
D gene: TRBD1
CDR3 protein: CATSRDRDYGYTF
CDR3 DNA: TGTGCCACCAGCAGGGACAGGGACTATGGCTACACCTTC

V gene: TRBV19
clone size: once
CDR3 length: 14
J gene: TRBJ2-1
D gene: TRBD2
CDR3 protein: CASSIEASGREQFF
CDR3 DNA: TGTGCCAGTAGTATAGAGGCTAGCGGGAGGGAGCAGTTCTTC

V gene: TRBV20-1
clone size: NA
CDR3 length: 11
J gene: TRBJ2-2
D gene: TRBD2
CDR3 protein: CSARGGEELFF
CDR3 DNA: TGCAGTGCTAGGGGGGGGGAAGAGCTGTTTTTT

V gene: TRBV6-5
clone size: NA
CDR3 length: 14
J gene: TRBJ1-2
D gene: TRBD1
CDR3 protein: CASSMGQGDYGYTF
CDR3 DNA: TGTGCCAGCAGCATGGGACAGGGAGACTATGGCTACACCTTC

V gene: TRBV13
clone size: NA
CDR3 length: 14
J gene: TRBJ1-5
D gene: NA
CDR3 protein: CASSLGQGNQPQHF
CDR3 DNA: TGTGCCAGCAGCTTAGGACAGGGCAATCAGCCCCAGCATTTT

V gene: TRBV28
clone size: NA
CDR3 length: 14
J gene: TRBJ1-3
D gene: NA
CDR3 protein: CASKSTGSGNTIYF
CDR3 DNA: TGTGCCAGCAAATCGACAGGCTCTGGAAACACCATATATTTT

V gene: TRBV18
clone size: NA
CDR3 length: 16
J gene: TRBJ1-1
D gene: TRBD1
CDR3 protein: CASSQSGTGRGTEAFF
CDR3 DNA: TGTGCCAGCTCACAATCCGGGACAGGGCGAGGGACTGAAGCTTTCTTT

V gene: TRBV18
clone size: NA
CDR3 length: 17
J gene: TRBJ1-5
D gene: NA
CDR3 protein: CASSPPTGVVSNQPQHF
CDR3 DNA: TGTGCCAGCTCGCCTCCGACAGGCGTCGTTAGCAATCAGCCCCAGCATTTT

V gene: TRBV16
clone size: NA
CDR3 length: 19
J gene: TRBJ2-2
D gene: TRBD2
CDR3 protein: CASSPSRLAGASNTGELFF
CDR3 DNA: TGTGCCAGCAGCCCTTCCCGACTAGCGGGAGCCTCGAACACCGGGGAGCTGTTTTTT

V gene: TRBV2
clone size: NA
CDR3 length: 12
J gene: TRBJ2-7
D gene: TRBD2
CDR3 protein: CASRLAAYEQYF
CDR3 DNA: TGTGCCAGCAGACTAGCGGCCTACGAGCAGTACTTC

V gene: TRBV6-5
clone size: NA
CDR3 length: 16
J gene: TRBJ2-1
D gene: TRBD2
CDR3 protein: CASSYQGLASYNEQFF
CDR3 DNA: TGTGCCAGCAGTTACCAGGGACTAGCGAGTTACAATGAGCAGTTCTTC

V gene: TRBV30
clone size: once
CDR3 length: 13
J gene: TRBJ1-4
D gene: NA
CDR3 protein: CAWSRQVNEKLFF
CDR3 DNA: TGTGCCTGGAGTCGACAGGTTAATGAAAAACTGTTTTTT

V gene: TRBV18
clone size: NA
CDR3 length: 15
J gene: TRBJ1-3
D gene: TRBD1
CDR3 protein: CASSPGTGAGNTIYF
CDR3 DNA: TGTGCCAGCTCACCGGGCACAGGGGCTGGAAACACCATATATTTT